The sequence of this TCR beta chain was determined in a study of blood T cell repertoires in COVID-19. The CDR3 runs to 15 residues. Per germline, CDR1 MDHEN and CDR2 SYDVKM. V lost 3 bases and J 0 bases, leaving 10 bases between the germline ends. Repertoires were generated with immunoSEQ multiplex PCR, while TCRdb's copy carries only in-frame clones and drops some. The sample has fewer than 250,000 clones, roughly 84% seen once. This clone occurred once. Clinical history as reported by participants underpinned cohort assignment. Donors in Cohort 3 counted as recovered after two negative PCRs, clearance, or symptom resolution.

The chain is built from TRBV28 and TRBJ2-3; tentatively, D is TRBD2 (5 bases). The clonotype originates from a woman aged 40 to 50 who had recovered from COVID-19. The specimen sequenced was PBMCs or T cells enriched from blood (not recorded which). As DNA, the CDR3 is TGTGCCAGCAGTTTGTTCGGCGGGAGCACAGATACGCAGTATTTT. As protein: CASSLFGGSTDTQYF.